Listed below are T cell receptor beta chains from one sample, sequenced in a study of T cells in Graves' hyperthyroidism and ophthalmopathy. TCRdb called the multiplex PCR reads again in MiXCR, with one record for every CDR3 protein. The sample contains some 460,000 distinct CDR3 sequences, 15% to 18% of which appear only once. Specimen: blood. Receptor source: a woman between 18 and 29 years old with Graves' hyperthyroidism. CDR3s include the opening cysteine and the closing phenylalanine or tryptophan. A D gene is named only where the DNA matches it firmly. Clone size, where shown, is once, few, many, or a class for clones that have expanded.

size	V	J	D	CDR3	DNA
-	TRBV3-1	TRBJ2-1	TRBD2	CASSQPSGPGLEQFF	TGTGCCAGCAGCCAACCTAGCGGGCCAGGGCTCGAGCAGTTCTTC
many	TRBV10-2	TRBJ2-2	-	CASSESGRGYVTGELFF	TGCGCCAGCAGTGAGTCCGGGCGGGGTTACGTCACCGGGGAGCTGTTTTTT
-	TRBV12-5	TRBJ2-2	-	CASGLGSREKFAGELFF	TGTGCTAGTGGTTTGGGGTCCCGGGAGAAGTTCGCCGGGGAGCTGTTTTTT
few	TRBV4-1	TRBJ1-4	-	CASSQGRDPNEKLFF	TGCGCCAGCAGCCAAGGTAGAGACCCTAATGAAAAACTGTTTTTT
-	TRBV20-1	TRBJ2-1	TRBD2	CSATGLAFDNEQFF	TGCAGTGCGACGGGACTAGCGTTCGACAATGAGCAGTTCTTC
many	TRBV30	TRBJ2-7	-	CAWSRWPYEQYF	TGTGCCTGGAGTCGGTGGCCCTACGAGCAGTACTTC
many	TRBV5-1	TRBJ1-1	-	CASSLAPTPNTEAFF	TGCGCCAGCAGCTTGGCGCCAACTCCCAACACTGAAGCTTTCTTT
many	TRBV6-1	TRBJ2-5	-	CASSGYPLQPTQYF	TGTGCCAGCAGTGGGTACCCATTACAGCCGACCCAGTACTTC
few	TRBV5-4	TRBJ2-5	TRBD1	CASSGGGTGVGETQYF	TGTGCCAGCAGCGGGGGGGGGACAGGGGTCGGCGAGACCCAGTACTTC
many	TRBV2	TRBJ2-3	TRBD2	CASREAGGSDTQYF	TGTGCCAGCCGGGAGGCTGGGGGATCAGATACGCAGTATTTT
-	TRBV15	TRBJ2-1	-	CATSIGQMWGNEQFF	TGTGCCACCAGCATCGGACAGATGTGGGGGAATGAGCAGTTCTTC
many	TRBV6-1	TRBJ2-7	-	CASSTFPGTTYEQYF	TGTGCCAGCAGTACCTTTCCCGGGACGACCTACGAGCAGTACTTC
many	TRBV11-3	TRBJ2-6	TRBD2	CASSLSGTSGSTGANVLTF	TGTGCCAGCAGCTTATCCGGGACTAGCGGGAGCACTGGGGCCAACGTCCTGACTTTC
many	TRBV6-6	TRBJ2-3	-	CASSYSVAGTTDTQYF	TGTGCCAGCAGTTACTCCGTGGCGGGGACCACAGATACGCAGTATTTT
many	TRBV30	TRBJ2-7	-	CAWKGSVHEQYF	TGTGCCTGGAAGGGATCTGTGCACGAGCAGTACTTC
many	TRBV28	TRBJ1-5	-	CASRQGLDQPQHF	TGTGCCAGCAGGCAGGGATTGGATCAGCCCCAGCATTTT
-	TRBV12-3/TRBV12-4	TRBJ2-2	-	CASSHRDTGELFF	TGTGCCAGCAGTCATAGGGACACCGGGGAGCTGTTTTTT
few	TRBV7-2	TRBJ2-5	TRBD2	CASRDTSAGETQYF	TGTGCCAGCAGGGATACTAGCGCTGGGGAGACCCAGTACTTC
-	TRBV19	TRBJ2-7	-	CASSKGRGYEQYF	TGTGCCAGTAGTAAGGGGAGAGGCTACGAGCAGTACTTC
many	TRBV28	TRBJ1-5	-	CASHPSNQPQHF	TGTGCCTCTCACCCTAGCAATCAGCCCCAGCATTTT
-	TRBV13	TRBJ1-1	-	CASSLPPEIEAFF	TGTGCCAGCAGCTTACCCCCAGAGATTGAAGCTTTCTTT
many	TRBV6-1	TRBJ1-5	-	CASSGGSRTDSNQPQHF	TGTGCCAGCAGCGGGGGAAGCAGGACTGATAGCAATCAGCCCCAGCATTTT
many	TRBV20-1	TRBJ2-3	-	CSARDLVSLPDTQYF	TGCAGTGCTAGAGATCTGGTTTCCCTCCCAGATACGCAGTATTTT
many	TRBV2	TRBJ2-3	-	CASSFLSSATDTQYF	TGTGCCAGCAGTTTTTTATCATCCGCCACAGATACGCAGTATTTT
many	TRBV5-1	TRBJ1-4	-	CASSFGQSNEKLFF	TGCGCCAGCAGCTTTGGACAGAGCAATGAAAAACTGTTTTTT
few	TRBV6-1	TRBJ2-2	-	CASSYFPRTGELFF	TGTGCCAGCAGTTATTTTCCTAGAACCGGGGAGCTGTTTTTT
many	TRBV7-2	TRBJ2-7	-	CASSRTPAHEQYF	TGTGCCAGCAGCCGGACACCGGCGCACGAGCAGTACTTC
-	TRBV12-3/TRBV12-4	TRBJ1-2	TRBD1	CASRDRGHGYTF	TGTGCCAGCAGGGACAGGGGACATGGCTACACCTTC
many	TRBV30	TRBJ1-3	TRBD1	CAWSGSGGGNTIYF	TGTGCCTGGAGTGGTTCAGGGGGCGGAAACACCATATATTTT
many	TRBV20-1	TRBJ2-7	-	CSARRGATWYEQYF	TGCAGTGCTAGACGCGGGGCGACGTGGTACGAGCAGTACTTC
many	TRBV6-1	TRBJ1-5	-	CASTGGQGNNQPQHF	TGTGCCAGCACCGGGGGGCAAGGGAACAATCAGCCCCAGCATTTT
-	TRBV11-3	TRBJ2-7	-	CASSLGGLTYEQYF	TGTGCCAGCAGCTTAGGGGGACTCACCTACGAGCAGTACTTC
many	TRBV18	TRBJ2-5	-	CASSPPGADQETQYF	TGTGCCAGCTCACCACCGGGGGCTGACCAAGAGACCCAGTACTTC
many	TRBV20-1	TRBJ1-2	-	CSAKPLEDRGYTF	TGCAGTGCTAAGCCACTCGAAGATCGTGGCTACACCTTC
many	TRBV5-1	TRBJ2-7	TRBD2	CASRRTSSALAYEQYF	TGCGCCAGCAGACGGACTAGCAGTGCCCTGGCCTACGAGCAGTACTTC
few	TRBV10-2	TRBJ2-2	TRBD1	CASSEQGAITGELFF	TGCGCCAGCAGTGAACAGGGGGCTATCACCGGGGAGCTGTTTTTT
-	TRBV5-8	TRBJ2-3	-	CASSLELWDGPSRDTQYF	TGTGCCAGCAGCTTGGAGTTGTGGGACGGACCATCAAGAGATACGCAGTATTTT
-	TRBV9	TRBJ2-7	-	CASSLMSLEGYEQYF	TGTGCCAGCAGCCTTATGTCCTTAGAGGGGTACGAGCAGTACTTC
-	TRBV20-1	TRBJ2-3	TRBD2	CSARFTSGGGADTQYF	TGCAGTGCTAGATTTACTAGCGGGGGAGGCGCAGATACGCAGTATTTT
-	TRBV19	TRBJ2-6	TRBD2	CASSPYRLATGANVLTF	TGTGCCAGTAGCCCATACCGACTAGCTACTGGGGCCAACGTCCTGACTTTC
-	TRBV13	TRBJ2-1	-	CASSPRSRGEDEQFF	TGTGCCAGCAGCCCTAGGTCCAGGGGAGAGGATGAGCAGTTCTTC
many	TRBV20-1	TRBJ1-2	-	CSGAGLNYGYTF	TGCAGTGGTGCAGGGCTTAACTATGGCTACACCTTC